Detailed here is one T cell receptor (beta chain). Its antigen remains unidentified. The data derive from a study of cytomegalovirus exposure and HLA in healthy donors. Study results and caveats: The presence/absence work took it that sequencing depth was about the same across donors.

There are 15 residues in the CDR3. Germline CDR1 reads SGHNT; CDR2 reads YYREEE (reference sequence). Trimming cost V 2 bases and J 6 bases, with 17 bases left between them. PCR employed 60 Vbeta and 13 Jbeta primers. Sequenced by immunoSEQ multiplex PCR; TCRdb stores in-frame clones only, minus some. Counted here are roughly 190,000 clones, approximately 11% occurring once; the ten biggest clones make up less than 8.5%. The sequencing sample was made of PBMCs. The chain links TRBV5-4 to TRBJ1-1; perhaps TRBD1 as D (5 bases). The clonotype originates from a man aged 45-65 years in good health and CMV-seropositive. DNA of the CDR3: TGTGCCAGCAGCTTTAACACCGCCGGGGACTCTGAAGCTTTCTTT. Protein: CASSFNTAGDSEAFF.